The 9 T cell receptor beta chains reported below all come from one sample, sequenced in a study of T cells in localized non-small cell lung cancer. Assay used: immunoSEQ multiplex PCR; TCRdb lists only in-frame clones, some missing. Altogether approximately 140,000 clones are present, 89% being singletons, with the ten largest covering roughly 1.8%. This sample comprised peripheral blood, obtained before any cancer treatment. The receptors shown here come from a female donor over 55 with stage I lung adenocarcinoma.

The chain carries TRBV18 and TRBJ2-3, with no clear D. The ends were cut back, 1 base at V and 6 bases at J, with 8 bases in the middle. This CDR3 spans 13 amino acids. Germline-derived CDR1 and CDR2 are KGHSH and LQKENI. The CDR3 is CASSPLLGDTQYF. In DNA form, the CDR3 reads TGTGCCAGCTCACCACTGTTGGGGGATACGCAGTATTTT.

The rearrangement uses TRBV6-5 and TRBJ2-5, with TRBD2 as a possible D gene (5 bases). CDR1 and CDR2 (germline): MNHEY, SVGAGI. The CDR3 is 15 amino acids. V shed 2 bases and J shed 3 bases, with 13 bases lying between them. CDR3 residues: CASSYSGSREETQYF. The CDR3 DNA is TGTGCCAGCAGTTACAGCGGCAGCCGGGAAGAGACCCAGTACTTC.

V usage is TRBV4-1 and J usage is TRBJ2-7; the D is unclear. Germline lookup yields CDR1 MGHRA and CDR2 YSYEKL. V lost 3 bases and J 4 bases, leaving 10 bases between the germline ends. This CDR3 region has 13 residues. Here the CDR3 DNA reads TGCGCCAGCAGCCACTCGGACGGATACGAGCAGTACTTC. Protein: CASSHSDGYEQYF.

This sequence joins TRBV2 and TRBJ1-4; 8 bases agree with TRBD1. CDR3 length: 15 amino acids. Germline values: CDR1 SNHLY, CDR2 FYNNEI. V lost 8 bases to trimming and J lost 8 bases; unmatched junction nucleotides: 13. The CDR3 nucleotides are TGTGCCAGCTGCGACAGGGGTCGAACAGACGAAAAACTGTTTTTT. It encodes CASCDRGRTDEKLFF.

This chain connects TRBV5-1 to TRBJ1-6; tentative D call: TRBD1 (5 bases). V lost 8 bases to trimming and J lost 0 bases, with 9 bases between them. The CDR3 has 14 amino acids. Per germline, CDR1 SGHRS and CDR2 YFSETQ. In DNA form, the CDR3 reads TGCGCCAGGGGACTTTGCTCCTATAATTCACCCCTCCACTTT. It codes for CARGLCSYNSPLHF.

A word on this clone: At the DNA level, this CDR3 is encoded by other sequences in the same sample as well. The J gene is TRBJ2-7, the V gene TRBV20-1; D not certain. Germline V CDR1 and CDR2: DFQATT, SNEGSKA (reference sequence). The CDR3 has 11 amino acids. Deletions cut 4 bases from V and 5 bases from J, with 9 bases between. The CDR3 loop is CSANGPHEQYF. CDR3 nucleotides: TGCAGTGCTAATGGACCCCACGAGCAGTACTTC.

The chain has TRBV5-1 and TRBJ1-2; possible D gene TRBD1, 6 bases. V shed 6 bases and J shed 4 bases, with 13 bases lying between them. Germline V lookup: CDR1 SGHRS, CDR2 YFSETQ. The CDR3 totals 13 residues. The CDR3 is CASKAEGGYGYTF. In nucleotides, the CDR3 is TGCGCCAGCAAGGCGGAAGGGGGCTATGGCTACACCTTC.

This chain links TRBV19 with TRBJ2-2; TRBD1 is a possible D gene (6 bases). V was trimmed by 7 bases and J by 1 base, leaving 13 bases between them. The V gene's germline CDR1 is LNHDA and CDR2 SQIVND (reference sequence). The CDR3 consists of 15 residues. The CDR3 coding sequence is TGTGCCAGTACCAACGGACAGCTGAACACCGGGGAGCTGTTTTTT. This codes for CASTNGQLNTGELFF. The whole variable domain, remainder taken from reference TRBV19 and TRBJ2-2, is DGGITQSPKYLFRKEGQNVTLSCEQNLNHDAMYWYRQDPGQGLRLIYYSQIVNDFQKGDIAEGYSVSREKKESFPLTVTSAQKNPTAFYLCASTNGQLNTGELFFGEGSRLTVL.

CDR3 coding DNA: TGTGCCACCGACAGGACCCTCGGGGAGCTGTTTTTT. Translation: CATDRTLGELFF. The rearrangement uses TRBV19 and TRBJ2-2, with TRBD1 as a possible D gene (6 bases). CDR3 length: 12 residues. Trimming pared 10 bases from V and 7 bases from J, leaving 13 bases between. CDR1 LNHDA and CDR2 SQIVND come from the germline V gene (reference sequence).